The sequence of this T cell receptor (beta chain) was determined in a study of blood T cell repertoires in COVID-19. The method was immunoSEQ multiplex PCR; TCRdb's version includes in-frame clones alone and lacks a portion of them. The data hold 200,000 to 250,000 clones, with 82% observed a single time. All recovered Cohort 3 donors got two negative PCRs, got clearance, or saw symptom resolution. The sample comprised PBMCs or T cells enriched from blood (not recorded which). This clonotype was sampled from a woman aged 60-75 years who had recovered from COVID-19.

The CDR3 protein is CASSLDTTNEKLFF. The CDR3 nucleotides are TGTGCCAGCAGCCTCGACACAACTAATGAAAAACTGTTTTTT. The gene calls are TRBV7-9 and TRBJ1-4; unclear D gene. The CDR3 runs 14 residues. The V gene lost 5 bases and the J gene lost 0 bases, with 7 bases spanning the gap. CDR1 and CDR2 from the germline V gene are SEHNR and FQNEAQ (reference sequence). Looking up the rest from reference TRBV7-9 and TRBJ1-4 gives the full variable domain: DTGVSQNPRHKITKRGQNVTFRCDPISEHNRLYWYRQTLGQGPEFLTYFQNEAQLEKSRLLSDRFSAERPKGSFSTLEIQRTEQGDSAMYLCASSLDTTNEKLFFGSGTQLSVL.